These T cell receptor beta chains were read from a single sample in a study of blood T cell repertoires in COVID-19. Clones were read by immunoSEQ multiplex PCR, and TCRdb kept only the in-frame ones, dropping some. This table has 62,000 or so clones, 80% to 90% appearing once. Sequencing input: peripheral blood. The origin of the receptors is a man over 45 with active COVID-19. Each CDR3 is given with its conserved first and last residue. A D gene is named only where the DNA matches it firmly. A row's size may be missing; if present it is once, few, many or a size class.

CDR3 protein: CASGQGAWDEQFF
CDR3 DNA: TGTGCCAGTGGACAGGGGGCTTGGGATGAGCAGTTCTTC
CDR3 length: 13
J gene: TRBJ2-1
D gene: TRBD1
clone size: -
V gene: TRBV6-5

CDR3 protein: CASSRATSGAQYF
CDR3 DNA: TGCGCCAGCAGTCGAGCGACTAGCGGGGCCCAGTATTTT
CDR3 length: 13
J gene: TRBJ2-3
D gene: TRBD2
clone size: -
V gene: TRBV5-1

CDR3 protein: CASSPRYHEQYF
CDR3 DNA: TGTGCCAGCAGTCCGCGGTACCACGAGCAGTACTTC
CDR3 length: 12
J gene: TRBJ2-7
D gene: -
clone size: -
V gene: TRBV6-2/TRBV6-3

CDR3 protein: CASSLVPTGAGDTEAFF
CDR3 DNA: TGTGCCAGCAGCTTAGTTCCGACAGGGGCAGGGGACACTGAAGCTTTCTTT
CDR3 length: 17
J gene: TRBJ1-1
D gene: TRBD1
clone size: -
V gene: TRBV11-2

CDR3 protein: CASSGPGVDTQYF
CDR3 DNA: TGTGCCAGCAGTGGTCCAGGGGTGGATACGCAGTATTTT
CDR3 length: 13
J gene: TRBJ2-3
D gene: -
clone size: -
V gene: TRBV2

CDR3 protein: CASSLTSGLRMSGELFF
CDR3 DNA: TGTGCCAGCTCATTAACATCAGGCTTGAGAATGTCCGGGGAGCTGTTTTTT
CDR3 length: 17
J gene: TRBJ2-2
D gene: -
clone size: -
V gene: TRBV18

CDR3 protein: CASSLPLAGGLAGELFF
CDR3 DNA: TGCGCCAGCAGCTTGCCCTTGGCAGGGGGCTTAGCGGGGGAGCTGTTTTTT
CDR3 length: 17
J gene: TRBJ2-2
D gene: TRBD1
clone size: -
V gene: TRBV5-1

CDR3 protein: CASSYSSRGDTEAFF
CDR3 DNA: TGTGCCAGCAGTTACTCGTCCAGGGGGGACACTGAAGCTTTCTTT
CDR3 length: 15
J gene: TRBJ1-1
D gene: TRBD1
clone size: -
V gene: TRBV6-5

CDR3 protein: CASSQQYPGGGNEQFF
CDR3 DNA: TGTGCCAGCAGCCAACAATATCCCGGGGGTGGCAATGAGCAGTTCTTC
CDR3 length: 16
J gene: TRBJ2-1
D gene: -
clone size: -
V gene: TRBV3-1/TRBV3-2

CDR3 protein: CASGSRVEATGANVLTF
CDR3 DNA: TGTGCTAGTGGTTCTCGGGTTGAGGCTACTGGGGCCAACGTCCTGACTTTC
CDR3 length: 17
J gene: TRBJ2-6
D gene: -
clone size: -
V gene: TRBV12-5

CDR3 protein: CASSRSGSEGYTF
CDR3 DNA: TGTGCCAGCTCACGATCCGGGTCGGAAGGCTACACCTTC
CDR3 length: 13
J gene: TRBJ1-2
D gene: -
clone size: -
V gene: TRBV18

CDR3 protein: CASSRPAGGRQETQYF
CDR3 DNA: TGTGCCAGTTCGAGACCCGCGGGGGGCCGCCAAGAGACCCAGTACTTC
CDR3 length: 16
J gene: TRBJ2-5
D gene: TRBD2
clone size: -
V gene: TRBV19

CDR3 protein: CASSVWLGATGTDTQYF
CDR3 DNA: TGTGCCAGCAGTGTTTGGCTTGGAGCGACGGGCACAGATACGCAGTATTTT
CDR3 length: 17
J gene: TRBJ2-3
D gene: -
clone size: -
V gene: TRBV6-1

CDR3 protein: CASSGTGESYGYTF
CDR3 DNA: TGTGCCAGCAGCGGGACAGGTGAATCCTATGGCTACACCTTC
CDR3 length: 14
J gene: TRBJ1-2
D gene: TRBD1
clone size: -
V gene: TRBV27

CDR3 protein: CASSVLQGAAFF
CDR3 DNA: TGTGCCAGTAGCGTATTACAGGGGGCTGCTTTCTTT
CDR3 length: 12
J gene: TRBJ1-1
D gene: TRBD1
clone size: -
V gene: TRBV19

CDR3 protein: CASAGGTASNQPQHF
CDR3 DNA: TGCGCCAGCGCGGGAGGGACGGCAAGCAATCAGCCCCAGCACTTT
CDR3 length: 15
J gene: TRBJ1-5
D gene: -
clone size: -
V gene: TRBV4-1

CDR3 protein: CASSLEYSVRRNTIYF
CDR3 DNA: TGCGCCAGCAGCTTGGAGTATAGCGTGAGACGAAACACCATATATTTT
CDR3 length: 16
J gene: TRBJ1-3
D gene: -
clone size: -
V gene: TRBV5-1

CDR3 protein: CASSLVGGSYNEQFF
CDR3 DNA: TGTGCCAGCAGCTTAGTGGGGGGGTCCTACAATGAGCAGTTCTTC
CDR3 length: 15
J gene: TRBJ2-1
D gene: TRBD2
clone size: -
V gene: TRBV7-9

CDR3 protein: CASSRTTTAPGYTF
CDR3 DNA: TGTGCCAGCAGTCGCACGACAACCGCCCCTGGCTACACCTTC
CDR3 length: 14
J gene: TRBJ1-2
D gene: -
clone size: -
V gene: TRBV6-5

CDR3 protein: CASSQVWGLDTEAFF
CDR3 DNA: TGTGCCAGCAGCCAAGTTTGGGGGCTAGACACTGAAGCTTTCTTT
CDR3 length: 15
J gene: TRBJ1-1
D gene: -
clone size: -
V gene: TRBV14

CDR3 protein: CASSSFNEQFF
CDR3 DNA: TGTGCCAGCAGCTCCTTCAATGAGCAGTTCTTC
CDR3 length: 11
J gene: TRBJ2-1
D gene: -
clone size: -
V gene: TRBV5-6

CDR3 protein: CASTPLGGTYNEQFF
CDR3 DNA: TGTGCCAGCACCCCCCTCGGGGGTACTTACAATGAGCAGTTCTTC
CDR3 length: 15
J gene: TRBJ2-1
D gene: -
clone size: -
V gene: TRBV6-2/TRBV6-3

CDR3 protein: CASSLAGGTYNEQFF
CDR3 DNA: TGCGCCAGCAGCTTGGCGGGTGGGACTTACAATGAGCAGTTCTTC
CDR3 length: 15
J gene: TRBJ2-1
D gene: -
clone size: once
V gene: TRBV5-1

CDR3 protein: CASSPPTRFAEAFF
CDR3 DNA: TGTGCCAGCAGTCCCCCGACACGGTTCGCTGAAGCTTTCTTT
CDR3 length: 14
J gene: TRBJ1-1
D gene: -
clone size: -
V gene: TRBV28

CDR3 protein: CASSGSAGQSYEQYF
CDR3 DNA: TGCGCCAGCAGCGGGTCCGCGGGACAGTCCTACGAGCAGTACTTC
CDR3 length: 15
J gene: TRBJ2-7
D gene: -
clone size: -
V gene: TRBV5-1

CDR3 protein: CASSRGQQETQYF
CDR3 DNA: TGTGCCAGCAGCCGAGGACAACAAGAGACCCAGTACTTC
CDR3 length: 13
J gene: TRBJ2-5
D gene: -
clone size: -
V gene: TRBV11-2

CDR3 protein: CASSRTGATNEKLFF
CDR3 DNA: TGCGCCAGCAGCCGGACAGGGGCGACTAATGAAAAACTGTTTTTT
CDR3 length: 15
J gene: TRBJ1-4
D gene: TRBD1
clone size: -
V gene: TRBV5-1

CDR3 protein: CASSGRRNQPQHF
CDR3 DNA: TGTGCCAGCAGCGGGAGGAGGAATCAGCCCCAGCATTTT
CDR3 length: 13
J gene: TRBJ1-5
D gene: -
clone size: few
V gene: TRBV6-2/TRBV6-3

CDR3 protein: CASSLDSGGAGGELFF
CDR3 DNA: TGTGCCAGCAGCTTGGATAGCGGGGGCGCGGGCGGGGAGCTGTTTTTT
CDR3 length: 16
J gene: TRBJ2-2
D gene: TRBD2
clone size: -
V gene: TRBV5-5

CDR3 protein: CASSVGEAKNIQYF
CDR3 DNA: TGTGCCAGCAGCGTAGGGGAGGCCAAAAACATTCAGTACTTC
CDR3 length: 14
J gene: TRBJ2-4
D gene: -
clone size: -
V gene: TRBV9

CDR3 protein: CASSQTAWRDTQYF
CDR3 DNA: TGTGCCAGCAGCCAGACGGCCTGGCGGGATACGCAGTATTTT
CDR3 length: 14
J gene: TRBJ2-3
D gene: -
clone size: -
V gene: TRBV7-2

CDR3 protein: CASSWDRGTGELFF
CDR3 DNA: TGTGCCAGCAGCTGGGACAGGGGAACCGGGGAGCTGTTTTTT
CDR3 length: 14
J gene: TRBJ2-2
D gene: TRBD1
clone size: -
V gene: TRBV11-1

CDR3 protein: CASSFNWGGDSPLHF
CDR3 DNA: TGTGCCAGCAGCTTCAATTGGGGAGGGGATTCACCCCTCCACTTT
CDR3 length: 15
J gene: TRBJ1-6
D gene: -
clone size: -
V gene: TRBV7-9

CDR3 protein: CASSPGPGQADFWPQHF
CDR3 DNA: TGTGCCAGCAGCCCCGGGCCGGGACAGGCCGACTTTTGGCCCCAGCATTTT
CDR3 length: 17
J gene: TRBJ1-5
D gene: TRBD1
clone size: -
V gene: TRBV5-6

CDR3 protein: CASSLRGSAYEQYF
CDR3 DNA: TGTGCCAGCAGCTTGCGAGGGTCGGCCTACGAGCAGTACTTC
CDR3 length: 14
J gene: TRBJ2-7
D gene: -
clone size: -
V gene: TRBV5-6

CDR3 protein: CASSLARSEAFF
CDR3 DNA: TGTGCCAGCAGTTTGGCCCGTTCTGAAGCTTTCTTT
CDR3 length: 12
J gene: TRBJ1-1
D gene: -
clone size: -
V gene: TRBV28

CDR3 protein: CASTGGAGELFF
CDR3 DNA: TGTGCCAGCACAGGGGGTGCCGGGGAGCTGTTTTTT
CDR3 length: 12
J gene: TRBJ2-2
D gene: TRBD1
clone size: -
V gene: TRBV2

CDR3 protein: CASRYESGNTIYF
CDR3 DNA: TGTGCCAGCCGCTACGAATCCGGAAACACCATATATTTT
CDR3 length: 13
J gene: TRBJ1-3
D gene: -
clone size: -
V gene: TRBV2

CDR3 protein: CASSQGRPEKAFF
CDR3 DNA: TGTGCCAGCAGCCAAGGGAGACCCGAGAAAGCTTTCTTT
CDR3 length: 13
J gene: TRBJ1-1
D gene: -
clone size: once
V gene: TRBV3-1/TRBV3-2

CDR3 protein: CASSPDRVTGELFF
CDR3 DNA: TGTGCCAGCTCACCAGACAGGGTCACCGGGGAGCTGTTTTTT
CDR3 length: 14
J gene: TRBJ2-2
D gene: TRBD1
clone size: -
V gene: TRBV18

CDR3 protein: CASRPAGLGPGNYGYTF
CDR3 DNA: TGCGCCAGCAGACCCGCGGGACTAGGCCCGGGCAACTATGGCTACACCTTC
CDR3 length: 17
J gene: TRBJ1-2
D gene: -
clone size: -
V gene: TRBV10-1

CDR3 protein: CATSVRDRYSYEQYF
CDR3 DNA: TGTGCCACCAGCGTAAGGGACAGGTACTCCTACGAGCAGTACTTC
CDR3 length: 15
J gene: TRBJ2-7
D gene: TRBD1
clone size: -
V gene: TRBV15

CDR3 protein: CASSRDRVDTEAFF
CDR3 DNA: TGCGCCAGCAGTCGGGACAGGGTCGACACTGAAGCTTTCTTT
CDR3 length: 14
J gene: TRBJ1-1
D gene: TRBD1
clone size: -
V gene: TRBV5-1

CDR3 protein: CASSLEGVSSYEQYF
CDR3 DNA: TGTGCCAGCAGCTTAGAGGGGGTTAGCTCCTACGAGCAGTACTTC
CDR3 length: 15
J gene: TRBJ2-7
D gene: -
clone size: -
V gene: TRBV7-2

CDR3 protein: CASSEAPRQGKETQYF
CDR3 DNA: TGTGCCAGCAGTGAAGCTCCCAGACAGGGGAAAGAGACCCAGTACTTC
CDR3 length: 16
J gene: TRBJ2-5
D gene: TRBD1
clone size: -
V gene: TRBV6-1

CDR3 protein: CSASDQPGYTEAFF
CDR3 DNA: TGCAGTGCTAGTGATCAGCCGGGGTACACTGAAGCTTTCTTT
CDR3 length: 14
J gene: TRBJ1-1
D gene: -
clone size: once
V gene: TRBV20-1

CDR3 protein: CSASRDSNEKLFF
CDR3 DNA: TGCAGTGCTAGTAGGGACAGTAATGAAAAACTGTTTTTT
CDR3 length: 13
J gene: TRBJ1-4
D gene: TRBD1
clone size: -
V gene: TRBV20-1

CDR3 protein: CASGLVLGSGGPYNEQFF
CDR3 DNA: TGTGCTAGTGGTTTGGTACTAGGGAGCGGGGGCCCCTACAATGAGCAGTTCTTC
CDR3 length: 18
J gene: TRBJ2-1
D gene: TRBD2
clone size: once
V gene: TRBV12-5

CDR3 protein: CASYRESGNTIYF
CDR3 DNA: TGTGCCTCCTATAGAGAGTCTGGAAACACCATATATTTT
CDR3 length: 13
J gene: TRBJ1-3
D gene: -
clone size: -
V gene: TRBV2

CDR3 protein: CASSPRTGRTDTQYF
CDR3 DNA: TGTGCCAGCAGCCCAAGGACAGGTCGCACAGATACGCAGTATTTT
CDR3 length: 15
J gene: TRBJ2-3
D gene: TRBD1
clone size: -
V gene: TRBV7-6

CDR3 protein: CASSFGLAGPGELFF
CDR3 DNA: TGTGCCAGCAGCTTCGGACTAGCGGGGCCCGGGGAGCTGTTTTTT
CDR3 length: 15
J gene: TRBJ2-2
D gene: TRBD2
clone size: -
V gene: TRBV5-8